The entry that follows covers one T cell receptor beta chain sequence. Per the germline V gene, CDR1 is MNHEY and CDR2 is SVGAGI. CDR3 size: 14 residues. V lost 2 bases, J lost 4 bases, and 9 bases lay in between. This sample was included in a study of control samples from healthy donors and cancer patients. This table comes from immunoSEQ multiplex PCR, and its TCRdb copy is limited to in-frame clones, with some not included. This table has over 85,000 clones, over 75% appearing once. Sequencing was carried out using PBMCs. The sequence derives from an older woman with lung cancer. V is TRBV6-5 and J is TRBJ1-3, with D hard to call. In DNA form, the CDR3 reads TGTGCCAGCAGTTACCCCCCCCGGGGAAACACCATATATTTT. This encodes CASSYPPRGNTIYF.